This TCR beta chain derives from a study of cytomegalovirus exposure and HLA in healthy donors. Turning to the study itself: A later analysis reported the 130 or so validation repertoires used the same platform as the approximately 700 first-cohort repertoires.

The repertoire was sequenced with immunoSEQ multiplex PCR; TCRdb's copy has only in-frame clones and lacks some. The table has tens of thousands of clones, approximately 90% seen once. General study findings and limits: Researchers counted roughly 150 TCR beta chains as cytomegalovirus-associated. The tendency of first-cohort TCR clusters to co-occur in the 120 validation repertoires was the finding of a later analysis. High specificity and sensitivity for cytomegalovirus status were reported for the classifier.

This clone appeared a few times. Its antigen is not identified. V lost 2 bases, J lost 7 bases, and 2 bases stayed unmatched. The germline V gene encodes CDR1 SGHNT and CDR2 YENEEA. The CDR3 extends over 13 amino acids. The clonotype comes from a woman younger than 30 in good health and CMV-seronegative. Sequenced: PBMCs. The chain links TRBV11-3 to TRBJ2-1; 7 bases line up with TRBD2. The CDR3 region is CASSLRLANEQFF. The CDR3 DNA reads TGTGCCAGCAGCTTAAGACTAGCTAATGAGCAGTTCTTC.